This entry lists 24 T cell receptor beta chains sequenced from one sample in a study of T cells after yellow fever vaccination. Each CDR3 protein is one row after TCRdb ran MiXCR on the 5' RACE reads. The table includes about 320,000 distinct CDR3 sequences, around 4.5% detected once. This material consisted of PBMCs, taken 15 days after the yellow fever booster vaccination. These receptors were collected from a man between 18 and 35 years old who received the YFV17D yellow fever vaccine.

There are many counts of this clonotype. V gene TRBV6-2 or TRBV6-3 combines with J gene TRBJ2-1, with 13 bases identical to TRBD2. Trimming took 5 bases from V and 7 from J; bases not matched to a gene: 5. This CDR3 comprises 15 residues. Per the germline V gene, CDR1 is MNHEY and CDR2 is SVGEGT. CDR3 residues: CASSRPTSGGNEQFF. CDR3 sequence (DNA): TGTGCCAGCAGTCGGCCGACTAGCGGGGGGAATGAGCAGTTCTTC.

This chain connects TRBV27 to TRBJ1-2; TRBD1 is a possible D gene (5 bases). Trimming stripped 0 bases from V and 4 bases from J, with 12 bases between. The CDR3 runs 15 residues. The germline V gene has CDR1 MNHEY and CDR2 SMNVEV (reference sequence). DNA for the CDR3: TGTGCCAGCAGTTTATCCCTCCGGGGCACCTATGGCTACACCTTC. Amino acid sequence: CASSLSLRGTYGYTF.

This clonotype showed up many times. The J gene is TRBJ2-7, the V gene TRBV4-1, with 10 bases aligning to TRBD1. The CDR3 is 18 amino acids. Per the germline V gene, CDR1 is MGHRA and CDR2 is YSYEKL. V dropped 4 bases and J dropped 5; count of bases not matched to a gene: 17. CDR3 sequence reads: CASSPHPKWDRGPDEQYF. The DNA of the CDR3 is TGCGCCAGCAGCCCCCATCCTAAGTGGGACAGGGGTCCTGACGAGCAGTACTTC.

This clonotype was seen repeatedly, ten times or more. The chain is built from TRBV5-8 and TRBJ2-3; D gene ambiguous. CDR1 is SGHTS and CDR2 is YDEGEE in the germline V gene. This CDR3 spans 14 amino acids. The V end was cut by 0 bases, the J end by 0 bases, with 5 bases between. CDR3 bases: TGTGCCAGCAGCTTGGTTGCAAGCACAGATACGCAGTATTTT. Translating gives CASSLVASTDTQYF.

This clonotype was observed a handful of times. The genes are TRBV7-3 and TRBJ2-7; D is ambiguous. Germline lookup yields CDR1 SGHTA and CDR2 FQGTGA. The CDR3 is made up of 14 amino acids. V was pared by 5 bases and J by 0 bases, with 11 bases between. DNA for the CDR3: TGTGCCAGCAGCCCCCGGCCCGGCTCCTACGAGCAGTACTTC. Its protein is CASSPRPGSYEQYF.

This clonotype was found many times. The rearrangement uses TRBV24-1 and TRBJ2-3, with D maybe TRBD1 (6 bases). The length of the CDR3 is 14 residues. Deletions cut 4 bases from V and 9 bases from J, with 16 bases between. The V gene's germline CDR1 is KGHDR and CDR2 SFDVKD. The CDR3 spells CATSDTRQAGTQYF. Written as DNA, the CDR3 is TGTGCCACCAGTGACACCCGACAGGCCGGGACGCAGTATTTT.

This clonotype was detected only a few times. This sequence joins TRBV9 and TRBJ2-7; D tentatively fits TRBD1 or TRBD2 (5 bases each). The CDR3 is made up of 14 amino acids. V was trimmed by 3 bases and J by 6 bases, leaving 16 bases between them. Germline loops: CDR1 SGDLS, CDR2 YYNGEE. CDR3 DNA: TGTGCCAGCAGCGAACAGGTAGTTGGGGGCGAGCAGTACTTC. Protein product: CASSEQVVGGEQYF.

The sample holds many counts of this clonotype. The V gene is TRBV9, the J gene TRBJ1-1, with D possibly matching TRBD1 (5 bases). This CDR3 has 16 amino acids. The V and J ends lost 3 bases and 5 bases respectively, with 20 bases between them. Germline CDR1 and CDR2: SGDLS and YYNGEE. This chain's CDR3 is CASSADSAGRETEAFF. The CDR3 nucleotides are TGTGCCAGCAGCGCCGACTCGGCGGGGCGCGAGACTGAAGCTTTCTTT.

This clonotype was detected a few times. J is TRBJ1-2 and V is TRBV9, with D perhaps TRBD1 (6 bases). Germline V CDR1 and CDR2: SGDLS, YYNGEE. V gave up 0 bases and J gave up 6 bases, with 27 bases separating them. There are 19 residues in the CDR3. CDR3 nucleotide sequence: TGTGCCAGCAGCGTAGATGGCGGAACGTCAGGGGATTCCTCGGATGGCTACACCTTC. Encoded protein: CASSVDGGTSGDSSDGYTF.

There are many counts of this clonotype. The CDR3, as DNA: TGCAGTGCCGGCGCCAGCTACGAGCAGTACTTC. This gives the protein CSAGASYEQYF. This rearrangement joins TRBV20-1 to TRBJ2-7; D is ambiguous. The V and J ends lost 6 bases and 3 bases respectively, with 9 bases between them. The length of the CDR3 is 11 residues. In germline, CDR1 is DFQATT, CDR2 SNEGSKA (reference sequence).

The sample holds a few counts of this clonotype. The chain joins TRBV5-1 to TRBJ1-2, with 10 positions matching TRBD1. The CDR3 length is 14 residues. Unmatched junction bases numbered 7, after V lost 5 bases and J lost 6 bases. Germline assignment: CDR1 SGHRS and CDR2 YFSETQ. The CDR3 reads CASSSSGTGDGYTF. In DNA form, the CDR3 reads TGCGCCAGCAGTTCATCCGGGACAGGGGATGGCTACACCTTC.

This clonotype appeared many times. This chain connects TRBV29-1 to TRBJ1-2, with 9 bases matching TRBD1. The ends lost 5 bases at V and 5 bases at J; junction bases unmatched: 9. Looked up from germline, CDR1 is SQVTM and CDR2 is ANQGSEA. The CDR3 runs to 14 residues. The CDR3, as DNA: TGCAGCGTTTACCCTCTAGGACAGGGGTATGGCTACACCTTC. This sequence encodes CSVYPLGQGYGYTF.

The chain joins TRBV9 to TRBJ2-7; no reliable D call. Germline CDR1 is SGDLS and CDR2 is YYNGEE. The CDR3 runs 13 residues. With 2 bases removed from V and 4 bases from J, the gap between germline ends came to 10 bases. CDR3 loop: CASSVSERYEQYF. CDR3 nucleotide sequence: TGTGCCAGCAGCGTGAGCGAGAGGTACGAGCAGTACTTC.

V usage is TRBV6-2 or TRBV6-3 and J usage is TRBJ2-7; 7 positions match TRBD1. V trimming: 2 bases; J trimming: 3 bases; junction bases outside the gene matches: 4. Per the germline V gene, CDR1 is MNHEY and CDR2 is SVGEGT. The CDR3 totals 14 residues. CDR3 amino acids: CASSYEGQFYEQYF. The CDR3 DNA reads TGTGCCAGCAGTTACGAGGGACAGTTCTACGAGCAGTACTTC.

The chain employs TRBV20-1 and TRBJ1-1, with TRBD1 as a possible D gene (6 bases). Germline V gene lookup returns CDR1 DFQATT and CDR2 SNEGSKA (reference sequence). V gave up 8 bases and J gave up 3 bases, with 25 bases separating them. The CDR3 consists of 16 residues. CDR3 loop: CSWSDRNFGPDTEAFF. The CDR3 nucleotides are TGCAGTTGGTCGGACAGAAATTTTGGCCCCGACACTGAAGCTTTCTTT.

This clonotype was detected many times. The genes are TRBV20-1 and TRBJ2-3; D remains unclear. Germline CDR1 reads DFQATT; CDR2 reads SNEGSKA (reference sequence). The CDR3 is 12 amino acids. V shed 0 bases and J shed 4 bases, with 5 bases lying between them. CDR3: CSARDNSDTQYF. As DNA, the CDR3 is TGCAGTGCTAGAGATAATTCAGATACGCAGTATTTT.

This clonotype was recorded at least ten times. The V gene is TRBV5-1, the J gene TRBJ2-1, with D hard to call. The germline V gene encodes CDR1 SGHRS and CDR2 YFSETQ. V gave up 0 bases and J gave up 12 bases, with 16 bases separating them. CDR3 length equals 14 residues. CDR3 residues: CASSLGDVLHGQFF. The CDR3 DNA follows: TGCGCCAGCAGCTTGGGGGATGTTTTGCACGGGCAGTTCTTC.

The V and J genes are TRBV4-1 and TRBJ1-1; no clear D. CDR1 is MGHRA, CDR2 YSYEKL, per germline. Trimming left V 1 base short and J 0 bases short, with 15 bases between. The CDR3 has 17 residues. In nucleotides, the CDR3 is TGCGCCAGCAGCCAAGGATCCTTCTATCGTTTGAACACTGAAGCTTTCTTT. Its protein product is CASSQGSFYRLNTEAFF.

The gene calls are TRBV24-1 and TRBJ2-5; D possibly matches TRBD1 or TRBD2 (5 bases each). The germline V and J ends were trimmed by 0 bases and 5 bases, with 21 bases remaining between them. The CDR3 totals 18 residues. Per germline, CDR1 KGHDR and CDR2 SFDVKD. In nucleotides, the CDR3 is TGTGCCACCAGTGATTTGATATTGGGTGGGGCGGGTCAGGAGACCCAGTACTTC. This gives the protein CATSDLILGGAGQETQYF.

This clonotype was counted ten times or more. J is TRBJ1-5 and V is TRBV28; no clear D gene. CDR1 is MDHEN and CDR2 is SYDVKM in the germline V gene. Between the trimmed V and J ends, which lost 8 bases and 4 bases, there was a span of 9 bases. This CDR3 comprises 12 residues. The CDR3 coding sequence is TGTGCCAGCGATTTTACGAATCAGCCCCAGCATTTT. Amino acid sequence: CASDFTNQPQHF.

This clonotype was found a few times. This chain uses TRBV5-5 with TRBJ2-4; TRBD1 is a possible D gene (6 bases). The CDR3 has 19 residues. The germline V gene has CDR1 SGHKS and CDR2 YYEKEE (reference sequence). Trimming pared 1 base from V and 0 bases from J, leaving 20 bases between. This CDR3 is CASSLSGGTGSLAKNIQYF. The CDR3 nucleotides read TGTGCCAGCAGCTTGTCTGGAGGAACAGGGAGCCTAGCCAAAAACATTCAGTACTTC. The full variable domain, rest sourced from reference TRBV5-5 and TRBJ2-4, is DAGVTQSPTHLIKTRGQQVTLRCSPISGHKSVSWYQQVLGQGPQFIFQYYEKEERGRGNFPDRFSARQFPNYSSELNVNALLLGDSALYLCASSLSGGTGSLAKNIQYFGAGTRLSVL.

A few counts support this clonotype. V usage is TRBV6-1 and J usage is TRBJ2-7; the D gene is possibly TRBD1 (5 bases). The CDR3 contains 15 residues. CDR1 is MNHNS and CDR2 is SASEGT in the germline V gene. V shed 1 base and J shed 3 bases, with 13 bases lying between them. The CDR3 DNA sequence: TGTGCCAGCAGTGAAGGCAGGGCAATCAGCTACGAGCAGTACTTC. Translated: CASSEGRAISYEQYF.

This clonotype was seen a few times. The genes are TRBV12-3 or TRBV12-4 and TRBJ1-5, with a tentative D call TRBD1 (5 bases). The CDR3 spans 13 residues. Trimming stripped 8 bases from V and 8 bases from J, with 16 bases between. The DNA of the CDR3 is TGTGCCAGCGGCGGGCAGGGATGGAAGCCCCAGCATTTT. This encodes CASGGQGWKPQHF.

This clonotype was seen many times. The V and J genes are TRBV7-2 and TRBJ1-2; D is unclear. The CDR3 contains 12 residues. Germline lookup yields CDR1 SGHTA and CDR2 FQGNSA. Trimming left V 1 base short and J 7 bases short, with 7 bases between. The CDR3 loop is CASSLDLPGYTF. CDR3 DNA sequence: TGTGCCAGCAGCTTAGATCTCCCTGGCTACACCTTC.